Shown below are 16 T cell receptor beta chains from a single sample sequenced in a study of blood T cell repertoires in COVID-19. TCRdb keeps only in-frame clones here, not all; method: immunoSEQ multiplex PCR. Of around 380,000 clones in the sample, 81% were seen once. The specimen was peripheral blood. These receptors were taken from a human donor with acute or convalescent COVID-19. The donor label of this sample is uncertain.

CDR3 bases: TGTGCCAGTGGCGGGGGCGAGAGTGAGGCCCAGTACTTC. Protein: CASGGGESEAQYF. J is TRBJ2-5 and V is TRBV11-2, with D tentatively TRBD2 (7 bases). Trimming cost V 9 bases and J 9 bases, with 20 bases left between them. Germline CDR1 SGHAT, CDR2 FQNNGV. The CDR3 has 13 amino acids.

Written as DNA, the CDR3 is TGTGCCAGCAGTGACGGGGGGGCAGGGAGTAATTCACCCCTCCACTTT. Translated, it gives CASSDGGAGSNSPLHF. V usage is TRBV6-1 and J usage is TRBJ1-6, with D possibly being TRBD1 (6 bases). There are 16 residues in the CDR3. Germline V CDR1 and CDR2: MNHNS, SASEGT. V was shortened by 3 bases and J by 6 bases, with 15 bases between the two germline ends.

This clone was counted between two and nine times. The chain carries TRBV28 and TRBJ2-2; no reliable D call. The germline CDR1 and CDR2 sequences are MDHEN and SYDVKM. The CDR3 totals 12 residues. The V and J ends lost 6 bases and 6 bases respectively, with 8 bases between them. Here the CDR3 DNA reads TGTGCCAGCAGATACAGTCCCGGGGAGCTGTTTTTT. Amino acids: CASRYSPGELFF.

The genes are TRBV5-1 and TRBJ2-2, with 8 bases fitting TRBD2. This CDR3 is built from 15 residues. The V gene end was trimmed by 6 bases and the J gene end by 8 bases; junction bases not matched to a gene: 12. Germline V gives CDR1 SGHRS, CDR2 YFSETQ. The CDR3 nucleotides read TGCGCCAGCACGGGGCTAGCGGGCCTCGGGGGGGAGCTGTTTTTT. This translates into CASTGLAGLGGELFF.

The chain is built from TRBV7-8 and TRBJ2-1; 7 bases line up with TRBD2. The CDR3 sequence is 15 residues long. Germline-derived CDR1 and CDR2 are SGHVS and FQNEAQ. V lost 5 bases, J lost 8 bases, and 12 bases stayed unmatched. Here the CDR3 DNA reads TGTGCCAGCAGCGCCACCTCCCTTGGGAGGGATGAGCAGTTCTTC. Amino acid sequence: CASSATSLGRDEQFF.

In nucleotides, the CDR3 is TGTGCCAGCAGCACTAACGGGGGTCAGCCCCAGCATTTT. This gives the protein CASSTNGGQPQHF. V and J are TRBV7-8 and TRBJ1-5; possibly TRBD1 for D (5 bases). V was shortened by 5 bases and J by 6 bases, with 11 bases between the two germline ends. CDR1 and CDR2 (germline): SGHVS, FQNEAQ. The CDR3 is 13 residues long.

The chain is built from TRBV7-8 and TRBJ2-7; the D is unclear. V lost 5 bases to trimming and J lost 2 bases, with 19 bases between them. This CDR3 comprises 16 residues. Germline V gene sequence: CDR1 SGHVS, CDR2 FQNEAQ. CDR3 nucleotide sequence: TGTGCCAGCAGCCCACCCCGAGGCAGCGTAGCCTACGAGCAGTACTTC. It encodes CASSPPRGSVAYEQYF.

This clone was found once. This chain joins TRBV14 and TRBJ1-4; the D is unclear. This CDR3 has 17 residues. V dropped 1 base and J dropped 1 base, with 13 bases sitting between them. Germline values: CDR1 SGHDN, CDR2 FVKESK. In DNA form, the CDR3 reads TGTGCCAGCAGCCAAGGGTGGAGTTATGGAACTAATGAAAAACTGTTTTTT. Its protein is CASSQGWSYGTNEKLFF.

The chain uses TRBV15 and TRBJ1-5, with a weak D call TRBD1 (5 bases). V was trimmed by 0 bases and J by 6 bases, leaving 15 bases between them. Germline values: CDR1 LNHNV, CDR2 YYDKDF (reference sequence). This CDR3 is 16 amino acids long. CDR3 DNA: TGTGCCACCAGCAGAGATAAGGGGACGGGAGGTCAGCCCCAGCATTTT. Its translation is CATSRDKGTGGQPQHF.

The CDR3 here is CASSLQASAYEQYF. CDR3 nucleotides: TGTGCCAGCAGTTTACAGGCTAGCGCCTACGAGCAGTACTTC. This rearrangement joins TRBV27 to TRBJ2-7; the D gene is possibly TRBD2 (6 bases). Trimming removed 2 bases at V and 2 bases at J, with 10 bases between. Germline V gene sequence: CDR1 MNHEY, CDR2 SMNVEV (reference sequence). The CDR3 runs to 14 residues.

The CDR3 spells CASSPVSTEAFF. CDR3 DNA sequence: TGTGCCAGCAGCCCCGTTAGTACTGAAGCTTTCTTT. The chain employs TRBV6-6 and TRBJ1-1; D unresolved. V was clipped by 6 bases and J by 5 bases, with 10 bases between them. The CDR3 extends over 12 amino acids. The germline V gene has CDR1 MNHNY and CDR2 SVGAGI (reference sequence).

The chain combines TRBV6-5 with TRBJ1-1; D is perhaps TRBD1 (5 bases). This CDR3 has 13 residues. The ends were cut back, 6 bases at V and 6 bases at J, with 14 bases in the middle. The germline gives CDR1 MNHEY, CDR2 SVGAGI. The CDR3 DNA reads TGTGCCAGCAGGGTACAGGTAAGGGCTGAAGCTTTCTTT. Its translation is CASRVQVRAEAFF.

The chain links TRBV10-2 to TRBJ1-1, with TRBD1 matching over 8 bases. This CDR3 has 14 residues. The V segment lost 5 bases and the J segment 2 bases; nucleotides outside the gene matches: 4. From germline, CDR1 is WSHSY and CDR2 SAAADI. The CDR3 nucleotides are TGCGCCAGCAGTTACAGGGGGGTTAACACTGAAGCTTTCTTT. Amino acids: CASSYRGVNTEAFF.

The chain combines TRBV12-5 with TRBJ1-4; D gene unclear. Germline CDR1 is LGHNT and CDR2 is FRNRAP. This CDR3 has 15 residues. With 6 bases removed from V and 5 bases from J, the gap between germline ends came to 16 bases. CDR3 in amino acids: CASGPSGGPNEKLFF. In nucleotides, the CDR3 is TGTGCTAGTGGGCCCTCCGGAGGACCGAATGAAAAACTGTTTTTT. The full variable domain, completed using reference TRBV12-5 and TRBJ1-4, is DARVTQTPRHKVTEMGQEVTMRCQPILGHNTVFWYRQTMMQGLELLAYFRNRAPLDDSGMPKDRFSAEMPDATLATLKIQPSEPRDSAVYFCASGPSGGPNEKLFFGSGTQLSVL.

The V call is TRBV7-9, the J call TRBJ1-5, with D uncertain. In germline, CDR1 is SEHNR, CDR2 FQNEAQ (reference sequence). Trimming removed 4 bases at V and 7 bases at J, with 8 bases between. CDR3 length: 12 amino acids. CDR3 nucleotide sequence: TGTGCCAGCAGCTCAGGTTACCAGCCCCAGCATTTT. Its translation is CASSSGYQPQHF.

The chain carries TRBV29-1 and TRBJ2-1, with 8 nucleotides matching TRBD1. The germline V gene has CDR1 SQVTM and CDR2 ANQGSEA. The V and J ends lost 3 bases and 1 base, in that order; junction bases with no gene match: 2. The CDR3 has 14 residues. The CDR3 region is CSVDQGASYNEQFF. Here the CDR3 DNA reads TGCAGCGTTGACCAGGGGGCGTCCTACAATGAGCAGTTCTTC.